This T cell receptor (beta chain) was recorded in a study of blood T cell repertoires in COVID-19. About the study: The study drew acute and convalescent COVID-19 samples from the United States, Italy and Spain. From T cells, B-cell-depleted T cells, or PBMCs came the material, which was cDNA or gDNA.

Original methodology: Amplifying reference gene primers gave estimates of nucleated cell counts. The protocol was immunoSEQ multiplex PCR, while the TCRdb copy is restricted to in-frame clones and leaves out a portion. V, J and clone size were drawn from that table, and D and trimming were deduced from the DNA. The sample consists of over 150,000 clones, around four fifths of them appearing once. The CDR3 length is 14 residues. The trim removed 5 bases at V and 3 bases at J, leaving 4 bases unmatched. Per the germline V gene, CDR1 is MDHEN and CDR2 is SYDVKM. This sequence was found in a woman aged 55-70 years with acute or convalescent COVID-19. The chain carries TRBV28 and TRBJ1-2, with TRBD1 identical over 9 bases. Sample: peripheral blood. Here the CDR3 reads CASSTGGVDYGYTF. CDR3 DNA sequence: TGTGCCAGCAGTACAGGGGGCGTCGACTATGGCTACACCTTC.